The clone carrying this T cell receptor (beta chain) was counted once. Its cognate antigen is unknown. The table came from immunoSEQ multiplex PCR; TCRdb's copy has only in-frame clones and leaves some out. The sample has some 130,000 clones; 85% to 95% are singletons. This record belongs to a study of T cell responses to AZD1222 COVID-19 vaccine. Whole-study results and caveats: Breadth and depth of Spike-specific TCRs rose after two AZD1222 doses. Baseline serology detected seropositivity in only a handful of AZD1222 recipients. Mostly white British, mostly female donors; authors suggested clonal diversity may be underestimated.

The receptor was derived from an adult in good health. The sequenced sample was peripheral blood, obtained on day 0 of AZD1222 vaccination.

The DNA for the CDR3 is TGTGCCAGCAGCTTCACGGGACTTCAGCCCCAGCATTTT. Its protein is CASSFTGLQPQHF. This sequence joins TRBV7-2 and TRBJ1-5; tentative D call: TRBD1 (5 bases). Per the germline V gene, CDR1 is SGHTA and CDR2 is FQGNSA. Trimming took off 3 bases at V and 6 bases at J, with 9 bases between the two ends. The CDR3 sequence is 13 residues long. Using reference TRBV7-2 and TRBJ1-5 for the parts outside the CDR3, the full variable domain is GAGVSQSPSNKVTEKGKDVELRCDPISGHTALYWYRQSLGQGLEFLIYFQGNSAPDKSGLPSDRFSAERTGGSVSTLTIQRTQQEDSAVYLCASSFTGLQPQHFGDGTRLSIL.